This TCR beta chain was obtained from a study of blood T cell repertoires in COVID-19. Study in general: PBMCs, B-cell-depleted T cells, or T cells were the source of the cDNA or gDNA that made up the material.

Study processing details: The assay estimated nucleated cells by amplifying reference gene primers. Generated by immunoSEQ multiplex PCR, the TCRdb table keeps only in-frame clones and is missing some. V and J calls and clone size follow that table, whereas D and trimming were derived from the DNA. The table includes 45,000 to 50,000 clones, 75% to 90% detected once. This CDR3 comprises 16 residues. The germline V gene has CDR1 SGHDT and CDR2 YYEEEE. Trimming cost V 3 bases and J 2 bases; bases outside gene matches: 9. The sequence came from a woman older than 75 with COVID-19, enrolled during active disease. Specimen: peripheral blood. J is TRBJ2-7 and V is TRBV5-6; 9 bases are a match to TRBD1. CDR3 sequence (DNA): TGTGCCAGCAGCTGGGGAACAGGGGGCCACCCCTACGAGCAGTACTTC. This translates into CASSWGTGGHPYEQYF.